Listed here are 25 T cell receptor beta chains from one sample, sequenced in a study of identical twins. MiXCR was run by TCRdb on the 5' RACE reads, yielding one entry per CDR3 protein. The sample includes under 350,000 distinct CDR3 sequences, roughly 10% seen only once; the top ten take approximately 6.6%. The same sample was also used in a study of yellow fever vaccine responses in identical twins.

Sequenced: CD8+ T cells sorted from blood. These receptors all stem from a woman aged 18-29 years in good health.

The genes are TRBV10-2 and TRBJ2-7, with 9 bases lining up with TRBD2. The CDR3 runs to 14 residues. The J segment lost 6 bases and the V segment lost 4 bases, leaving 7 bases of the junction unmatched. The germline V gene has CDR1 WSHSY and CDR2 SAAADI. CDR3: CASSAVSGGFEQYF. In DNA form, the CDR3 reads TGCGCCAGCAGTGCTGTTAGCGGGGGCTTCGAGCAGTACTTC.

The J gene is TRBJ2-7, the V gene TRBV24-1, with D perhaps given as TRBD1 or TRBD2 (5 bases each). This CDR3 has 14 amino acids. Trimming removed 4 bases at V and 2 bases at J, with 11 bases between. CDR1 is KGHDR and CDR2 is SFDVKD in the germline V gene. The chain's CDR3 is CATSEGTEAYEQYF. CDR3 nucleotide sequence: TGTGCCACCAGTGAGGGGACGGAAGCCTACGAGCAGTACTTC.

This clonotype was counted many times. CDR3 in DNA: TGCGCCAGCACCCAGGAACTAGCGGGGAGCACAGATACGCAGTATTTT. Translating it yields CASTQELAGSTDTQYF. The V and J genes are TRBV5-1 and TRBJ2-3; 10 bases line up with TRBD2. This CDR3 contains 16 residues. Germline CDR1 is SGHRS and CDR2 is YFSETQ. Germline trimming cut 6 bases from V and 0 bases from J; bases unmatched to any gene: 7.

This rearrangement joins TRBV5-1 to TRBJ2-5; 9 nucleotides agree with TRBD2. Germline V gene lookup returns CDR1 SGHRS and CDR2 YFSETQ. V was pared by 4 bases and J by 0 bases, with 4 bases of the junction left unmatched. This CDR3 is built from 15 residues. As DNA, the CDR3 is TGCGCCAGCAGCGTTAGACTAGCGGACCAAGAGACCCAGTACTTC. It translates to CASSVRLADQETQYF.

Ten or more counts support this clonotype. J is TRBJ2-3 and V is TRBV4-3; 9 bases line up with TRBD1. The trim removed 4 bases at V and 3 bases at J, leaving 5 bases unmatched. This CDR3 is built from 15 residues. Germline V CDR1 and CDR2: LGHNA, YSLEER. This CDR3 reads CASSPRTGATDTQYF. CDR3 DNA: TGCGCCAGCAGCCCCAGGACAGGGGCAACAGATACGCAGTATTTT.

This clonotype was seen a handful of times. The V gene is TRBV20-1, the J gene TRBJ2-1; the match to TRBD2 covers 7 bases. Germline trimming cut 1 base from V and 4 bases from J; bases unmatched to any gene: 4. The CDR3 contains 14 residues. Germline V lookup: CDR1 DFQATT, CDR2 SNEGSKA (reference sequence). DNA for the CDR3: TGCAGTGCTAGAGGTAGCGGGCATTACAATGAGCAGTTCTTC. Translating it yields CSARGSGHYNEQFF.

This clonotype was seen at least ten times. The rearrangement uses TRBV7-8 and TRBJ2-3; D unresolved. The V end lost 2 bases, the J end lost 1 base, and 7 bases lay between the germline ends. This CDR3 spans 14 amino acids. Germline CDR1 reads SGHVS; CDR2 reads FQNEAQ. The CDR3 here is CASSLYSRTDTQYF. The CDR3 DNA reads TGTGCCAGCAGCTTATACAGCCGCACAGATACGCAGTATTTT. The complete variable domain, with remaining parts taken from reference TRBV7-8 and TRBJ2-3, reads GAGVSQSPRYKVAKRGQDVALRCDPISGHVSLFWYQQALGQGPEFLTYFQNEAQLDKSGLPSDRFFAERPEGSVSTLKIQRTQQEDSAVYLCASSLYSRTDTQYFGPGTRLTVL.

The chain has TRBV6-6 and TRBJ2-1; D is unclear. Germline V gives CDR1 MNHNY, CDR2 SVGAGI (reference sequence). Trimming took 0 bases from V and 3 from J, leaving 6 bases between them. The CDR3 runs to 14 residues. The CDR3 loop is CASSYSLGYNEQFF. DNA of the CDR3: TGTGCCAGCAGTTACTCGTTGGGCTACAATGAGCAGTTCTTC.

This clonotype was seen at least ten times. The chain links TRBV5-1 to TRBJ2-7; 9 nucleotides match TRBD1. Germline V lookup: CDR1 SGHRS, CDR2 YFSETQ. V was clipped by 2 bases and J by 5 bases; unmatched bases: 5. The CDR3 covers 14 residues. CDR3 protein: CASSFSGQGDEQYF. CDR3 sequence (DNA): TGCGCCAGCAGCTTCTCGGGACAGGGTGACGAGCAGTACTTC.

This clonotype has a handful of counts. This rearrangement joins TRBV20-1 to TRBJ2-7; 10 nucleotides line up with TRBD2. The V and J ends lost 5 bases and 6 bases, in that order; junction bases with no gene match: 10. The CDR3 consists of 14 residues. CDR1 and CDR2 from the germline V gene are DFQATT and SNEGSKA (reference sequence). Written as DNA, the CDR3 is TGCAGTGCTCCCTCGCTAGCGGGAGTGCTCGAGCAGTACTTC. This codes for CSAPSLAGVLEQYF.

This clonotype turned up a few times. The gene calls are TRBV7-8 and TRBJ1-1; TRBD1 aligns across 7 bases. Germline V gives CDR1 SGHVS, CDR2 FQNEAQ. The CDR3 extends over 14 amino acids. V shed 3 bases and J 1 base; nucleotides not matched to a gene: 2. This chain's CDR3 is CASSLDRSNTEAFF. DNA of the CDR3: TGTGCCAGCAGCTTGGACAGGTCGAACACTGAAGCTTTCTTT. The variable domain in full, completed from reference TRBV7-8 and TRBJ1-1, reads GAGVSQSPRYKVAKRGQDVALRCDPISGHVSLFWYQQALGQGPEFLTYFQNEAQLDKSGLPSDRFFAERPEGSVSTLKIQRTQQEDSAVYLCASSLDRSNTEAFFGQGTRLTVV.

The CDR3 bases are TGTGCCAGCAACCCGTTTTTGGGGGCTGGCTACACCTTC. Translated, it gives CASNPFLGAGYTF. The chain links TRBV5-4 to TRBJ1-2; D might be TRBD1 (6 bases). CDR1 SGHNT and CDR2 YYREEE come from the germline V gene (reference sequence). Trimming removed 6 bases at V and 7 bases at J, with 16 bases between. CDR3 size: 13 residues.

The gene calls are TRBV6-2 or TRBV6-3 and TRBJ2-7; D call uncertain. The V and J ends lost 0 bases and 4 bases respectively, with 13 bases between them. The CDR3 consists of 15 residues. Germline CDR1 MNHEY, CDR2 SVGEGT. CDR3 bases: TGTGCCAGCAGTTACTCCCCGCAGGAACGATACGAGCAGTACTTC. As protein: CASSYSPQERYEQYF.

This clonotype has just a few counts. This chain uses TRBV29-1 with TRBJ2-7; TRBD2 aligns across 16 bases. The CDR3 consists of 14 residues. The ends lost 6 bases at V and 4 bases at J; junction bases unmatched: 3. Germline V lookup: CDR1 SQVTM, CDR2 ANQGSEA. The CDR3 DNA sequence: TGCAGCGTCCTGGGACTAGCGGGAGGGTACGAGCAGTACTTC. Its protein product is CSVLGLAGGYEQYF.

There are many counts of this clonotype. The chain recombines TRBV29-1 with TRBJ2-3; 10 nucleotides line up with TRBD2. This CDR3 spans 17 amino acids. V trimming: 2 bases; J trimming: 0 bases; junction bases outside the gene matches: 8. Germline loops: CDR1 SQVTM, CDR2 ANQGSEA. The CDR3 DNA follows: TGCAGCGTTGAATTTCCTAGCGGGAGTCCTAGCACAGATACGCAGTATTTT. Protein sequence: CSVEFPSGSPSTDTQYF.

This clonotype occurred many times. The chain employs TRBV12-3 or TRBV12-4 and TRBJ2-2, with a weak D call TRBD1 (5 bases). This CDR3 has 15 amino acids. The V end lost 7 bases, the J end lost 7 bases, and 19 bases lay between the germline ends. The CDR3 coding sequence is TGTGCCAGCACCACCAGGGAAGTTATTTACGGGGAGCTGTTTTTT. Protein sequence: CASTTREVIYGELFF.

This clonotype showed up just a few times. The J gene is TRBJ2-7, the V gene TRBV20-1; D uncertain. The CDR3 spans 14 residues. Trimming shortened V by 1 base and J by 3 bases, and 13 bases separated the two germline ends. Germline V gene data show CDR1 as DFQATT and CDR2 as SNEGSKA (reference sequence). The CDR3 spells CSARARFPHYEQYF. The CDR3 DNA reads as TGCAGTGCTAGAGCTCGGTTCCCCCACTACGAGCAGTACTTC.

Only a few counts were recorded for this clonotype. For the CDR3, the DNA is TGCGCCAGCAGCCAAGCGGGAGTGTCTGAGCAGTTCTTC. This sequence encodes CASSQAGVSEQFF. V and J are TRBV4-3 and TRBJ2-1; the D gene is possibly TRBD2 (6 bases). With 1 base removed from V and 9 bases from J, the gap between germline ends came to 10 bases. The CDR3 length is 13 residues. CDR1 and CDR2 (germline): LGHNA, YSLEER.

The gene calls are TRBV20-1 and TRBJ2-3, with D perhaps assigned TRBD1 or TRBD2 (6 bases each). Germline CDR1 is DFQATT and CDR2 is SNEGSKA (reference sequence). V lost 3 bases, J lost 0 bases, and 10 bases lay in between. The CDR3 spans 14 residues. The CDR3 DNA reads TGCAGTGCTAGCCTCGGGGGCAGCACAGATACGCAGTATTTT. As protein: CSASLGGSTDTQYF.

The chain joins TRBV19 to TRBJ2-1; a possible D gene is TRBD1 (6 bases). The V and J ends lost 5 bases and 3 bases respectively, with 11 bases between them. Per the germline V gene, CDR1 is LNHDA and CDR2 is SQIVND (reference sequence). This CDR3 spans 14 amino acids. The CDR3 here is CASSSQQGYNEQFF. In DNA form, the CDR3 reads TGTGCCAGTAGTTCTCAACAGGGCTACAATGAGCAGTTCTTC.

This clonotype was counted at least ten times. The genes are TRBV29-1 and TRBJ2-2, with D maybe TRBD2 (5 bases). V was cut by 4 bases and J by 0 bases, with 6 bases left in between. The CDR3 extends over 13 amino acids. Per germline, CDR1 SQVTM and CDR2 ANQGSEA. The DNA for the CDR3 is TGCAGCGTTGTAGCGCCGAACACCGGGGAGCTGTTTTTT. Residues: CSVVAPNTGELFF.

This clonotype was seen more than once but under ten times. The rearrangement uses TRBV6-5 and TRBJ2-3; the D call may be TRBD1 or TRBD2 (5 bases each). The germline V gene encodes CDR1 MNHEY and CDR2 SVGAGI. V was clipped by 3 bases and J by 6 bases, with 10 bases between them. The CDR3 covers 13 residues. Here the CDR3 DNA reads TGTGCCAGCAGTTATAGGGGAGCCGATACGCAGTATTTT. Its protein product is CASSYRGADTQYF.

This clonotype was seen ten or more times. V usage is TRBV5-1 and J usage is TRBJ2-7; D is perhaps TRBD1 (6 bases). Trimming cost V 3 bases and J 0 bases, with 10 bases left between them. Germline V gives CDR1 SGHRS, CDR2 YFSETQ. The CDR3 length is 14 residues. CDR3: CASSSWDISYEQYF. For the CDR3, the DNA is TGCGCCAGCAGCTCATGGGACATCTCCTACGAGCAGTACTTC.

This clonotype was recorded many times. This CDR3 is CASSTNSGGPIYEQYF. In DNA form, the CDR3 reads TGTGCCAGCAGCACTAATAGCGGGGGGCCCATATACGAGCAGTACTTC. V gene TRBV9 combines with J gene TRBJ2-7, with TRBD2 matching 10 bases. CDR3 length equals 16 residues. V trimming: 4 bases; J trimming: 4 bases; junction bases outside the gene matches: 11. From germline, CDR1 is SGDLS and CDR2 YYNGEE.

CDR3 sequence (DNA): TGCGCCAGCAGCCAAGATTTCGATGAGCAGTTCTTC. Its translation: CASSQDFDEQFF. The chain is built from TRBV4-1 and TRBJ2-1; D remains ambiguous. This CDR3 spans 12 amino acids. Germline V gives CDR1 MGHRA, CDR2 YSYEKL. The ends were cut back, 0 bases at V and 8 bases at J, with 5 bases in the middle.